This TCR beta chain was sequenced in a study of cytomegalovirus exposure and HLA in healthy donors (dated by TCRdb to between 2016 and 2019). For the wider study: An earlier analysis of some 600 of the donors reported approximately 300 Gb of sequence data and 100 million to 120 million unique TCR beta sequences obtained from some 170 million T cells. Among a few hundred genotyped donors of the cohort, an average of 235,054 unique TCR beta nucleotide sequences were sequenced per donor, roughly 20% of them non-productive. Donor age, sex, ethnicity and CMV serostatus were collected together with the repertoire data. All discovery cohort repertoires had been generated using a single sequencing platform. Of the approximately 370 genotyped donors, approximately 80% were placed in the genetic ancestry cluster associated with self-reported Caucasian donors. An early release that covered about 640 HLA-typed donors contained approximately 300 gigabases of sequencing data and approximately 85 million unique TCR sequences. The study was designed to test whether signatures of past pathogen exposure could be identified by cataloging public T cell receptors. Along with the roughly 700-subject first cohort, a separate validation cohort of roughly 110 different subjects was used. An earlier analysis of roughly 600 of the donors used high-throughput TCR beta sequencing to judge whether each TCR beta V gene segment behaved as functional or pseudogenic. To predict cytomegalovirus infection status, the study combined high-throughput TCR immunosequencing, statistical association of individual TCRs with disease status, and machine learning. The number of donors typed differed by locus, with roughly 629-640 for A, B, C, DRB1 and DQB1, 522 for DQA1, approximately 570 for DPA1, and approximately 470 for DPB1. In a later genetic analysis, genome-wide SNP genotypes for about three fifths of the roughly 670 donors were used, and that subset was treated as a discovery cohort. A later analysis re-analyzed previously published TCR beta repertoires from 600 to 850 donors and added high-resolution HLA genotyping to study TCR occurrence patterns. The study used immunosequencing to profile the T cell repertoires of about 670 subjects and linked those repertoires to cytomegalovirus serostatus. Both class I and class II loci were covered by HLA typing, at four-digit resolution. Because of strong linkage in the cohort, five DR-DQ haplotypes were treated as single units for association and clustering. Rather than using new phenotypic data, the later analysis identified candidate immune exposures from TCR beta sequences and from how often those sequences occurred across donors.

In regard to this clone: Its antigen is unknown. The germline gene is not matched at one end of the junction; a read error may be the cause.

In total, 600 or so healthy bone marrow donors made up the cohort. Cohort members were all nominally healthy when sampled, although unrecorded immune exposures were likely present. The donor tested CMV seronegative, placing the donor among the 350 to 400 seronegative members of the cohort. Each donor provided a peripheral blood sample, and peripheral blood mononuclear cells were used for TCR beta sequencing. The Qiagen DNeasy Blood Extraction Kit was used to extract genomic DNA from the blood cell samples. What the study reported, not specific to this receptor: Compared with the roughly 700-donor mean, donors in an Asian-associated ancestry cluster had fewer N-insertions in productive TCRs, according to a later genetic analysis. According to a later analysis, parvovirus B19, influenza, CMV and Epstein-Barr virus appeared linked to several top co-occurrence clusters. This cohort had only TCR beta chains sequenced, and the lack of alpha or paired-chain data limited which features could be detected. Most CMV-associated TCR beta chains appeared to be HLA-restricted in a later analysis, and the HLA associations seemed to be driven largely by CMV exposure. The classifier was reported to diagnose cytomegalovirus status with high specificity and sensitivity in both the original and validation cohorts. Because HLA typing was missing for some donors at each locus, association tests included only the typed subset. The sequencing pipeline was judged likely to have produced a cluster of highly shared sequence variants as a technical artifact. When HLA alleles, especially DR and DQ, strongly co-occurred, attributing TCR associations to individual alleles was difficult. Sequencing depth was assumed to be roughly uniform across donors in the presence/absence analyses, though that assumption may not hold. A further reported finding was that TCR beta sequences accurately predicted the HLA-A and HLA-B alleles for most subjects in the first cohort. The authors suggested that the approach could potentially be generalized to other disease states and immunological phenotypes. The only immune exposure information available for the cohort was CMV serostatus. Linkage disequilibrium might explain the correlated functional status among segregating V segments, but an unknown experimental factor could not be ruled out. A few of the identified cytomegalovirus-associated TCR beta chains were confirmed in vitro to be specific for cytomegalovirus antigens. In an earlier analysis of about 600 of the donors, most TCR beta V segments appeared in productive rearrangements about 87% or about 30% of the time, broadly matching IMGT annotations. V-gene and J-gene trimming of TCR beta chains was associated with a missense DCLRE1C variant in a later genetic analysis, and the association was replicated in an independent cohort. The earlier analysis of about 600 of the donors excluded seventeen rarely observed V segments, including chromosome 9 orphons, because counts were too low. At a false discovery rate of 0.05, a later analysis linked some 18,000 TCR beta sequences to specific HLA alleles. The study gave a list of 150 to 200 TCR beta chains associated with cytomegalovirus. A later analysis found that HLA-associated TCR beta chains were more clonally expanded and had lower generation probabilities than equally common non-associated chains. While some public TCRs were present in many individuals, most TCR sequences turned up only very rarely across donors. In a later analysis, the rate of TCR association differed among HLA loci, with DRB1 alleles having the most associated TCRs and HLA-C alleles having the fewest.

Library generation was performed with the immunoSEQ multiplex PCR assay. A mixture of 60 forward primers for TCR Vbeta segments and 13 reverse primers for TCR Jbeta segments was used in the multiplex PCR. Amplification of the CDR3 region of rearranged TCR beta genes was performed with a multiplex PCR assay on genomic DNA. Amplified TCR beta libraries were sequenced as 87-base-pair reads on the Illumina HiSeq System. The paper's processing steps were these. A later analysis counted 65 million to 90 million unique TCR beta chains across the 700 or so repertoires, and 9 million to 14 million of these chains were shared by at least two donors. To remove PCR and sequencing errors, raw reads were error-corrected and collapsed into unique sequences using a nearest-neighbor algorithm that merged closely related sequences. CDR3 sequences were aligned to IMGT reference sequences to assign V, D and J gene segments. Each retained sequence needed at least a six-nucleotide match to both a V gene segment and a J gene segment. Rearrangements were classified as productive when the CDR3 lacked stop codons and remained in frame with V and J, and all other rearrangements were classified as non-productive. CDR3 was defined by IMGT convention, running from the second conserved V-encoded cysteine to the conserved J-encoded phenylalanine. Sequences without an unambiguous match to a single V gene segment were excluded from the earlier analysis of a few hundred of the donors. In an earlier analysis of 450 to 750 of the donors, a V segment was called functional when productive rearrangements were above 56.7%, and segregating when the standard deviation between donors exceeded 5%. A statistical classification framework was developed to diagnose cytomegalovirus status using the catalog of TCR beta chain sequences. A later analysis assigned V and J genes by comparing TCR nucleotide sequences with IMGT/GENE-DB human TR gene sequences. In a later analysis, CDR3 sequences and most-parsimonious VDJ recombination scenarios were assigned using the TCRdist pipeline. A later analysis defined each TCR beta chain by its CDR3 amino acid sequence plus V-gene family, and excluded reads lacking a unique V-gene family. In a later analysis, 450 to 600 highly shared, low-generation-probability nucleotide sequences were removed to address suspected cross-contamination and a sequencing artifact. For each public chain, a later analysis derived a clonal expansion index from normalized ranks of inferred template counts within each repertoire. A later analysis computed generation probabilities with a VDJ recombination model fitted to out-of-frame rearrangements, and checked the results against IGoR. In a later analysis, TCR-TCR, TCR-HLA and TCR-CMV co-occurrence was scored with hypergeometric tests, and a repertoire-size bias correction was applied to TCR pairs. To estimate false discovery rates, a later analysis permuted the HLA or CMV assignments 20 times. In a later analysis, co-occurring TCRs were grouped using DBSCAN, with TCRdist sequence similarity added in when clustering inside HLA-allele-positive subsets. Repertoires with fewer than 30,000 or more than 120,000 public chains were left out of co-occurrence clustering, as were about 5 repertoires with anomalous nucleotide sharing. TCRdb took this table from immuneACCESS and kept in-frame rearrangements with V and J called. Such tables lack part of the clones; where checked against another copy, unresolved V genes explain under half of the gap, and the rest is unexplained. For V, J and clone size, that table is used; D and trimming come from the DNA. In all, the sample holds approximately 120,000 clones, and around 78% of those were seen once. Clones ranked in the top ten supply 6.3% of the sample.

This TCR was sampled from a woman in her forties in good health and CMV-seronegative. Sequencing was performed on PBMCs.

The sequenced DNA is TGTGCCAGCAGTTTTAAGCGGGAAAACAATGGGCAGTTCTTC. It encodes CASSFKRENNGQFF. The V and J segments used are TRBV28 and TRBJ2-1; 7 bases in between match TRBD2. CDR1 is given as MDHEN and CDR2 as SYDVKM, both from the germline V gene. The CDR3 holds 14 amino acids from the cysteine to the phenylalanine. The DNA shown is the 42-base CDR3, in frame from base 1. Joined to the reference TRBV28 and TRBJ2-1 proteins, this CDR3 gives the full variable domain: DVKVTQSSRYLVKRTGEKVFLECVQDMDHENMFWYRQDPGLGLRLIYFSYDVKMKEKGDIPEGYSVSREKKERFSLILESASTNQTSMYLCASSFKRENNGQFFGPGTRLTVL.